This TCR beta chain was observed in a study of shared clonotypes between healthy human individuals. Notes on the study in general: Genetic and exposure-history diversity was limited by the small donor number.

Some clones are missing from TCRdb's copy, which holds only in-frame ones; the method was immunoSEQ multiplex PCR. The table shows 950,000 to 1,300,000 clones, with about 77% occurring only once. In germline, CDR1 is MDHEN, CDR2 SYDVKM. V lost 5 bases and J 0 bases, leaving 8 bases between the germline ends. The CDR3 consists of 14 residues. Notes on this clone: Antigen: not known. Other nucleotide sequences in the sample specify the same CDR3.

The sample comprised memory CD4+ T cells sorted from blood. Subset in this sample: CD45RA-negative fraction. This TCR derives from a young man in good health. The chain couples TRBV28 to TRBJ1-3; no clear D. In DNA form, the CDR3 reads TGTGCCAGCAGTCCCCCCGGCTCTGGAAACACCATATATTTT. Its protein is CASSPPGSGNTIYF. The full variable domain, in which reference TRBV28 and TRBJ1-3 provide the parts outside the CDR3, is DVKVTQSSRYLVKRTGEKVFLECVQDMDHENMFWYRQDPGLGLRLIYFSYDVKMKEKGDIPEGYSVSREKKERFSLILESASTNQTSMYLCASSPPGSGNTIYFGEGSWLTVV.